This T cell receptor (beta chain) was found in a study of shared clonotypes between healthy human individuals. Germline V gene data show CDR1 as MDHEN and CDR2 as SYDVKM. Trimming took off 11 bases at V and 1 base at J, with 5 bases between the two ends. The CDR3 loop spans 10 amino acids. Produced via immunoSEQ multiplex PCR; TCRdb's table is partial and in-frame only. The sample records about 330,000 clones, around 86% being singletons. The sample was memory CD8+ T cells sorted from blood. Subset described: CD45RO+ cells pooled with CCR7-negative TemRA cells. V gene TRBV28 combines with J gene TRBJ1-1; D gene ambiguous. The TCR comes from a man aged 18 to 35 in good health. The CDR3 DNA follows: TGTGCCTACGGGAACACTGAAGCTTTCTTT. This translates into CAYGNTEAFF.